The 22 T cell receptor beta chains listed next were all sequenced from one sample in a study of shared clonotypes between healthy human individuals. Sequencing was performed with immunoSEQ multiplex PCR; in TCRdb, only in-frame clones are kept and a portion is missing. Of about 2 million clones in the sample, around 96% are singletons; the top ten hold approximately 1.2%. CD8 cells regarded as naive lacked CD45RO, were positively chosen for CCR7, and omitted terminally differentiated effector memory CD45RA+ cells. Sequencing was done on a sample of naive CD8+ T cells sorted from blood. The origin of the receptors is a man younger than 35 in good health.

The sample holds one count of this clone. Different DNA sequences within this sample yield the same CDR3. The gene calls are TRBV9 and TRBJ1-2; 9 bases are a match to TRBD1. CDR1 SGDLS and CDR2 YYNGEE come from the germline V gene. The CDR3 runs to 13 residues. The V gene end was trimmed by 3 bases and the J gene end by 4 bases; junction bases not matched to a gene: 1. The CDR3 reads CASSETGGYGYTF. The CDR3 DNA is TGTGCCAGCAGCGAGACAGGGGGCTATGGCTACACCTTC. Drawing the rest from reference TRBV9 and TRBJ1-2, the complete variable domain is DSGVTQTPKHLITATGQRVTLRCSPRSGDLSVYWYQQSLDQGLQFLIQYYNGEERAKGNILERFSAQQFPDLHSELNLSSLELGDSALYFCASSETGGYGYTFGSGTRLTVV.

The rearrangement joins TRBV7-9 to TRBJ2-1, with D possibly TRBD1 on 5 matching bases. V was pared by 5 bases and J by 5 bases, with 10 bases between. The CDR3 covers 13 residues. The germline gives CDR1 SEHNR, CDR2 FQNEAQ (reference sequence). In DNA, the CDR3 is TGTGCCAGCAGCCTGAAACAGGACAATGAGCAGTTCTTC. It specifies CASSLKQDNEQFF. The entire variable domain, with the rest obtained from reference TRBV7-9 and TRBJ2-1, is as follows: DTGVSQNPRHKITKRGQNVTFRCDPISEHNRLYWYRQTLGQGPEFLTYFQNEAQLEKSRLLSDRFSAERPKGSFSTLEIQRTEQGDSAMYLCASSLKQDNEQFFGPGTRLTVL.

This clone was seen just once. The genes are TRBV7-2 and TRBJ2-7; 8 bases map to TRBD2. This CDR3 is built from 14 residues. Germline V CDR1 and CDR2: SGHTA, FQGNSA. V shed 5 bases, J shed 8 bases, and the junction held 11 bases outside the gene matches. The CDR3 bases are TGTGCCAGCAGCCTCGGGACTAGTCTTAACCAGCAGTACTTC. Amino acids: CASSLGTSLNQQYF.

This clone has a single count. The CDR3 nucleotides read TGTGCCAGCAGTCCCGGGACAGATACTACCTACGAGCAGTACTTC. Its translation: CASSPGTDTTYEQYF. This sequence joins TRBV7-6 and TRBJ2-7, with 7 bases aligning to TRBD1. The V segment lost 6 bases and the J segment 2 bases; nucleotides outside the gene matches: 10. Germline loops: CDR1 SGHVS, CDR2 FNYEAQ. This CDR3 region has 15 residues.

This clone was found a few times. In DNA form, the CDR3 reads TGTGCTAGTGGTTTGGGAGGGATCGAGCAGTACTTC. It is translated as CASGLGGIEQYF. The V and J genes are TRBV12-5 and TRBJ2-7; D perhaps matches TRBD2 (5 bases). The CDR3 totals 12 residues. V was cut by 1 base and J by 6 bases, with 7 bases left in between. The germline V gene has CDR1 LGHNT and CDR2 FRNRAP.

The rearrangement uses TRBV30 and TRBJ2-5; 12 bases agree with TRBD2. V was pared by 2 bases and J by 0 bases, with 10 bases of the junction left unmatched. CDR3 length: 18 residues. Looked up from germline, CDR1 is GTSNPN and CDR2 is SVGIG (reference sequence). This CDR3 is CAWSRHLAGGEYQETQYF. CDR3 bases: TGTGCCTGGAGTAGACACCTAGCGGGGGGGGAGTACCAAGAGACCCAGTACTTC.

The chain combines TRBV7-3 with TRBJ2-7; no reliable D call. Germline CDR1 SGHTA, CDR2 FQGTGA. There are 11 residues in the CDR3. V lost 5 bases to trimming and J lost 7 bases, with 9 bases between them. The CDR3 is CASSPLREQYF. CDR3 nucleotides: TGTGCCAGCAGCCCGCTGCGGGAGCAGTACTTC. The full variable domain, completed using reference TRBV7-3 and TRBJ2-7, is GAGVSQTPSNKVTEKGKYVELRCDPISGHTALYWYRQSLGQGPEFLIYFQGTGAADDSGLPNDRFFAVRPEGSVSTLKIQRTERGDSAVYLCASSPLREQYFGPGTRLTVT.

This rearrangement joins TRBV5-1 to TRBJ2-7; D is undetermined. Between the trimmed V and J ends, which lost 3 bases and 2 bases, there was a span of 15 bases. There are 15 residues in the CDR3. Germline values: CDR1 SGHRS, CDR2 YFSETQ. The CDR3 reads CASSSETYSAYEQYF. DNA for the CDR3: TGCGCCAGCAGCTCGGAGACTTACAGCGCCTACGAGCAGTACTTC.

This clone was counted a single time. This chain links TRBV11-2 with TRBJ1-2; D unclear. Trimming removed 2 bases at V and 4 bases at J, with 11 bases between. The germline V gene has CDR1 SGHAT and CDR2 FQNNGV. The CDR3 totals 14 residues. CDR3 nucleotides: TGTGCCAGCAGCTTAATAGACATTCCCTATGGCTACACCTTC. This codes for CASSLIDIPYGYTF.

The CDR3 nucleotides are TGTGCCAGCAGCTTTCTAGCGGGAGTACGGTACAATGAGCAGTTCTTC. It encodes CASSFLAGVRYNEQFF. The rearrangement joins TRBV13 to TRBJ2-1; 10 nucleotides align to TRBD2. Germline values: CDR1 PRHDT, CDR2 FYEKMQ (reference sequence). This CDR3 region has 16 residues. V trimming: 3 bases; J trimming: 4 bases; junction bases outside the gene matches: 6.

This chain uses TRBV29-1 with TRBJ1-2; D not resolved. The CDR3 spans 14 residues. Germline V gene data show CDR1 as SQVTM and CDR2 as ANQGSEA. Trimming pared 7 bases from V and 6 bases from J, leaving 21 bases between. CDR3 in DNA: TGCAGCGCTAGCCCGGGCCAAGGAGGCGATGGCTACACCTTC. It is translated as CSASPGQGGDGYTF.

This clone was recorded once. The chain joins TRBV28 to TRBJ2-7; 11 nucleotides agree with TRBD1. CDR1 and CDR2 (germline): MDHEN, SYDVKM. The CDR3 is made up of 12 amino acids. CDR3 amino acids: CASGQGVSEQYF. The CDR3 nucleotides read TGTGCTTCGGGACAGGGGGTGAGCGAGCAGTACTTC.

The chain employs TRBV28 and TRBJ1-4; D is unclear. CDR3 length: 16 amino acids. CDR1 MDHEN and CDR2 SYDVKM come from the germline V gene. V was cut by 1 base and J by 7 bases, with 16 bases left in between. The CDR3: CASSLFQDAQIEKLFF. CDR3 bases: TGTGCCAGCAGTTTATTTCAGGACGCGCAAATTGAAAAACTGTTTTTT.

Concerning this clone: Other DNA sequences within the sample encode an identical CDR3. The chain employs TRBV7-9 and TRBJ2-5; TRBD2 might be the D (5 bases). Per the germline V gene, CDR1 is SEHNR and CDR2 is FQNEAQ (reference sequence). Trimming removed 4 bases from V and 2 bases from J, with 8 bases in between. This CDR3 contains 13 residues. The CDR3 DNA sequence: TGTGCCAGCAGCTCAGGACTGCAAGAGACCCAGTACTTC. This gives the protein CASSSGLQETQYF.

The J gene is TRBJ2-7, the V gene TRBV6-1, with TRBD1 as a possible D gene (5 bases). CDR3 length: 15 amino acids. Trimming took off 7 bases at V and 2 bases at J, with 18 bases between the two ends. Germline CDR1 and CDR2: MNHNS and SASEGT. In nucleotides, the CDR3 is TGTGCCAGCACCATCCAGGGTCTGAACCCCTACGAGCAGTACTTC. Amino acid sequence: CASTIQGLNPYEQYF.

Regarding this clone: Within the sample, other DNA sequences also encode this same CDR3. The chain has TRBV5-6 and TRBJ2-6; D is undetermined. The CDR3 extends over 14 amino acids. Germline CDR1 reads SGHDT; CDR2 reads YYEEEE. The V end lost 2 bases, the J end lost 4 bases, and 7 bases lay between the germline ends. Here the CDR3 DNA reads TGTGCCAGCAGCTTCGGATCAGGGGCCAACGTCCTGACTTTC. It is translated as CASSFGSGANVLTF.

This sequence joins TRBV27 and TRBJ2-1, with a tentative D call TRBD2 (6 bases). Trimming removed 7 bases at V and 0 bases at J, with 13 bases between. CDR1 and CDR2 (germline): MNHEY, SMNVEV (reference sequence). The CDR3 has 15 amino acids. CDR3: CASKADGSSYNEQFF. The DNA of the CDR3 is TGTGCCAGCAAGGCGGACGGGAGCTCCTACAATGAGCAGTTCTTC.

V usage is TRBV2 and J usage is TRBJ2-7; tentative D call: TRBD1 (6 bases). The V gene's germline CDR1 is SNHLY and CDR2 FYNNEI. This CDR3 region has 15 residues. Trimming removed 2 bases from V and 4 bases from J, with 15 bases in between. The CDR3 sequence is CASSEYAGVVYEQYF. CDR3 DNA: TGTGCCAGCAGTGAATATGCAGGGGTTGTATACGAGCAGTACTTC. Variable domain in full (rest from reference TRBV2 and TRBJ2-7): EPEVTQTPSHQVTQMGQEVILRCVPISNHLYFYWYRQILGQKVEFLVSFYNNEISEKSEIFDDQFSVERPDGSNFTLKIRSTKLEDSAMYFCASSEYAGVVYEQYFGPGTRLTVT.

The rearrangement links TRBV15 to TRBJ2-7; D is perhaps TRBD1 (5 bases). The CDR3 runs 14 residues. The germline CDR1 and CDR2 sequences are LNHNV and YYDKDF (reference sequence). Trimming removed 0 bases from V and 3 bases from J, with 9 bases in between. CDR3 nucleotide sequence: TGTGCCACCAGCAGAGATCAGGGCCTCTACGAGCAGTACTTC. Translated: CATSRDQGLYEQYF.

This chain links TRBV7-2 with TRBJ2-5; weak D call: TRBD1 (6 bases). The closer fit of TRBJ2-7 to the DNA end suggests the J call may be wrong. This CDR3 has 12 amino acids. Germline CDR1 reads SGHTA; CDR2 reads FQGNSA. As DNA, the CDR3 is TGTGCCACCGGACAGTCTTCCTACGAGCAGTACTTC. This codes for CATGQSSYEQYF.

This clone occurred once. The rearrangement joins TRBV10-2 to TRBJ1-5; D remains ambiguous. V was trimmed by 5 bases and J by 0 bases, leaving 5 bases between them. The CDR3 loop spans 13 amino acids. The germline V gene has CDR1 WSHSY and CDR2 SAAADI. DNA for the CDR3: TGCGCCAGCAGTTCTGATAGCAATCAGCCCCAGCATTTT. Its protein product is CASSSDSNQPQHF.

The chain uses TRBV7-2 and TRBJ2-5, with TRBD2 identical over 8 bases. V was clipped by 4 bases and J by 5 bases; unmatched bases: 9. The CDR3 is 15 residues long. Germline lookup yields CDR1 SGHTA and CDR2 FQGNSA. The CDR3: CASSSGLGRGETQYF. Written as DNA, the CDR3 is TGTGCCAGCAGCTCGGGACTAGGAAGAGGGGAGACCCAGTACTTC. Full variable domain (missing parts from reference TRBV7-2 and TRBJ2-5): GAGVSQSPSNKVTEKGKDVELRCDPISGHTALYWYRQSLGQGLEFLIYFQGNSAPDKSGLPSDRFSAERTGGSVSTLTIQRTQQEDSAVYLCASSSGLGRGETQYFGPGTRLLVL.